This entry describes one T cell receptor (beta chain). Sequencing used immunoSEQ multiplex PCR; TCRdb keeps in-frame clones, though not all of them. The sample yields 1.5 million to 1.9 million clones, 95% to 99% seen once. This record belongs to a study of shared clonotypes between healthy human individuals. CD4+ cells were split into CD45RA+ naive and CD45RA-negative memory subsets. The CDR3 sequence is 15 residues long. V gave up 0 bases and J gave up 3 bases; unmatched junction bases: 5. CDR1 and CDR2 (germline): LGHNA, YSLEER. The chain has TRBV4-3 and TRBJ2-7; 7 bases align to TRBD1. This clonotype was obtained from a young man in good health. Sample: naive CD4+ T cells sorted from blood. The subset here: CD45RA+ positively selected. CDR3 sequence: CASSQEGQEIYEQYF. The CDR3 DNA reads TGCGCCAGCAGCCAAGAAGGACAGGAAATCTACGAGCAGTACTTC.